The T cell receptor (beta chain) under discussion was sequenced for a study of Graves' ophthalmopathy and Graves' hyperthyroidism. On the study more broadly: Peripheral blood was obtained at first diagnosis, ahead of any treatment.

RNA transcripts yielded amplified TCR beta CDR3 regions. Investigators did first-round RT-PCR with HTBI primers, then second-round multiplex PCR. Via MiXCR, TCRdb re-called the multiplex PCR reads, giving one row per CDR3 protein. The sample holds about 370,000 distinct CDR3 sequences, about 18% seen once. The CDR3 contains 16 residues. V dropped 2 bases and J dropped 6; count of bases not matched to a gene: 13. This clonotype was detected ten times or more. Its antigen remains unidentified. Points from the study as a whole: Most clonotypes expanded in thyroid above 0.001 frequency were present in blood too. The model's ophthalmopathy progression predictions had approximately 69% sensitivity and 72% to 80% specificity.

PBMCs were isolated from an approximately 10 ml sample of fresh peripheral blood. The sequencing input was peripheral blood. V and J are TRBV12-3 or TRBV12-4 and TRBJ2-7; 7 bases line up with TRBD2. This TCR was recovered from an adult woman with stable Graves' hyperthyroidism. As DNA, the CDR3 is TGTGCCAGCAGTTTAAGCGGGAAGAGCATGTGGAGCGAGCAGTACTTC. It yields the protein CASSLSGKSMWSEQYF.